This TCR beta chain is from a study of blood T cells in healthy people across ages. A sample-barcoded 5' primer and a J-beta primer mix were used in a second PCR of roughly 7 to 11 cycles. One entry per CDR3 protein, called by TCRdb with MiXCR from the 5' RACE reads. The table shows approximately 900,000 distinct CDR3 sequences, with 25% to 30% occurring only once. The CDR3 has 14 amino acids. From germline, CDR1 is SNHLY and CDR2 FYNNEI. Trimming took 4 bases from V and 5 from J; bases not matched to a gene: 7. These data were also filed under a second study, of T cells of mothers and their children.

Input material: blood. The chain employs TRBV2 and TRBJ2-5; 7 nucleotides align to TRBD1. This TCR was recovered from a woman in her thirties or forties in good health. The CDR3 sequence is CASSARTGRETQYF. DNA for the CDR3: TGTGCCAGCAGTGCTAGGACAGGACGGGAGACCCAGTACTTC.